A single sample gave rise to the 16 T cell receptor beta chains below, sequenced in a study of T-cell memory formation after mild COVID-19 (dated by TCRdb to the early 2020s). The protocol used for the library was 5' RACE. Sequencing used an Illumina NovaSeq 6000. The raw public data were reprocessed by TCRdb itself: fastp quality trimming at Q25, MiXCR clonotype calling, in-frame beta chains only. Each CDR3 protein gets just one entry, which takes the most common genes and DNA from the rows behind it. The sample has a few hundred thousand distinct CDR3 sequences on record, around a sixth of them singletons. The ten top clones hold approximately 21% of the sample. The sequenced sample was PBMCs or a T cell subset sorted from them (not recorded which). These TCRs come from a man between 18 and 29 years old who had mild COVID-19 (a few samples of this study predate the infection). The sample titles of this study are shuffled in the database, so cell type and time point are left out; the donor was told from shared clones.

This clonotype was counted at least ten times. The V call is TRBV7-9, the J call TRBJ2-3, with 11 positions matching TRBD2. Germline assignment: CDR1 SEHNR and CDR2 FQNEAQ (reference sequence). Trimming removed 5 bases from V and 2 bases from J; junction bases left unmatched: 9. This CDR3 has 17 residues. CDR3 coding DNA: TGTGCCAGCAGCCTCACCGGGACTAGCGGCTTCACAGATACGCAGTATTTT. Protein product: CASSLTGTSGFTDTQYF.

A few counts support this clonotype. The chain recombines TRBV12-3 or TRBV12-4 with TRBJ1-5; weak D call: TRBD1 (6 bases). Trimming stripped 2 bases from V and 5 bases from J, with 13 bases between. The CDR3 spans 15 residues. Here the CDR3 DNA reads TGTGCCAGCAGTTTAAAGTCCACAGGGCATCAGCCCCAGCATTTT. This sequence encodes CASSLKSTGHQPQHF.

Many counts were recorded for this clonotype. The J gene is TRBJ2-3, the V gene TRBV5-1; 8 bases agree with TRBD1. J was trimmed by 1 base and V by 4 bases; bases with no gene match: 2. The length of the CDR3 is 14 residues. The germline V gene has CDR1 SGHRS and CDR2 YFSETQ. The CDR3 sequence: CASSPDRGTDTQYF. Here the CDR3 DNA reads TGCGCCAGCAGCCCGGACAGGGGCACAGATACGCAGTATTTT.

V usage is TRBV12-3 or TRBV12-4 and J usage is TRBJ1-5; perhaps TRBD1 as D (5 bases). The CDR3 runs to 13 residues. V gave up 6 bases and J gave up 1 base, with 7 bases separating them. The CDR3 coding sequence is TGTGCCAGCAGGGGGGACAGCAATCAGCCCCAGCATTTT. Amino acid sequence: CASRGDSNQPQHF.

The V and J genes are TRBV7-8 and TRBJ1-2, with TRBD1 identical over 11 bases. Germline loops: CDR1 SGHVS, CDR2 FQNEAQ. V lost 3 bases to trimming and J lost 6 bases; unmatched junction nucleotides: 12. This CDR3 is 17 amino acids long. Here the CDR3 DNA reads TGTGCCAGCAGCTTGAACGGACAGGGGGCCCTAGGCAATGGCTACACCTTC. It specifies CASSLNGQGALGNGYTF. The entire variable domain, with the rest obtained from reference TRBV7-8 and TRBJ1-2, is as follows: GAGVSQSPRYKVAKRGQDVALRCDPISGHVSLFWYQQALGQGPEFLTYFQNEAQLDKSGLPSDRFFAERPEGSVSTLKIQRTQQEDSAVYLCASSLNGQGALGNGYTFGSGTRLTVV.

The chain employs TRBV7-6 and TRBJ2-3, with D possibly being TRBD2 (5 bases). The germline V gene has CDR1 SGHVS and CDR2 FNYEAQ. The CDR3 loop spans 14 amino acids. V was trimmed by 3 bases and J by 8 bases, leaving 15 bases between them. CDR3 sequence: CASSFGLASGTQYF. CDR3 DNA sequence: TGTGCCAGCAGCTTCGGTCTAGCCAGCGGTACGCAGTATTTT.

This clonotype has just a few counts. V usage is TRBV7-2 and J usage is TRBJ2-5; 8 nucleotides match TRBD1. V lost 5 bases to trimming and J lost 5 bases; unmatched junction nucleotides: 10. The germline V gene has CDR1 SGHTA and CDR2 FQGNSA. CDR3 size: 15 residues. The CDR3 nucleotides are TGTGCCAGCAGCCTGGGACAGGCTGTGAGGGAGACCCAGTACTTC. The encoded protein is CASSLGQAVRETQYF.

This clonotype turned up a few times. The V and J genes are TRBV10-3 and TRBJ2-5; 7 bases align to TRBD2. Germline CDR1 ENHRY, CDR2 SYGVKD. The CDR3 length is 15 residues. J lost 5 bases, V lost 2 bases, and 8 bases had no gene match. CDR3 amino acids: CAISEPFGGGETQYF. DNA of the CDR3: TGTGCCATCAGTGAGCCGTTTGGGGGGGGTGAGACCCAGTACTTC.

The chain couples TRBV5-1 to TRBJ2-2; the D gene is possibly TRBD2 (5 bases). The CDR3 contains 17 residues. Germline V gene data show CDR1 as SGHRS and CDR2 as YFSETQ. Trimming took 4 bases from V and 2 from J, leaving 18 bases between them. The CDR3 loop is CASSKTTQEKNTGELFF. CDR3 sequence (DNA): TGCGCCAGCAGCAAGACTACACAAGAGAAAAACACCGGGGAGCTGTTTTTT.

V usage is TRBV7-2 and J usage is TRBJ1-2; TRBD1 is a possible D gene (5 bases). Looked up from germline, CDR1 is SGHTA and CDR2 is FQGNSA. V lost 4 bases to trimming and J lost 2 bases, with 14 bases between them. This CDR3 has 15 residues. The chain's CDR3 is CASSSRGGKNYGYTF. CDR3 sequence (DNA): TGTGCCAGCAGCTCTCGGGGGGGTAAAAACTATGGCTACACCTTC.

This clonotype was counted at least ten times. V and J are TRBV10-3 and TRBJ2-1; TRBD2 agrees at 11 bases. This CDR3 is built from 14 residues. Germline assignment: CDR1 ENHRY and CDR2 SYGVKD. The V segment lost 7 bases and the J segment 6 bases; nucleotides outside the gene matches: 5. The CDR3 sequence is CAIKPSGGSNEQFF. DNA of the CDR3: TGTGCCATCAAACCTAGCGGGGGGTCCAATGAGCAGTTCTTC.

The chain uses TRBV7-9 and TRBJ1-4, with D unclear. This CDR3 is 14 amino acids long. V was pared by 1 base and J by 6 bases, with 9 bases between. Germline V lookup: CDR1 SEHNR, CDR2 FQNEAQ (reference sequence). The CDR3 sequence is CASSLEVFDEKLFF. The CDR3 DNA reads as TGTGCCAGCAGCTTAGAGGTATTCGATGAAAAACTGTTTTTT.

This clonotype was counted between two and nine times. The chain uses TRBV14 and TRBJ1-4; the D is unclear. The CDR3 is made up of 15 amino acids. V dropped 3 bases and J dropped 8 bases, with 16 bases sitting between them. CDR1 is SGHDN and CDR2 is FVKESK in the germline V gene. CDR3 DNA sequence: TGTGCCAGCAGCCACCTGGGCTATGACCCAGAAAAACTGTTTTTT. Translating it yields CASSHLGYDPEKLFF.

The chain uses TRBV6-2 or TRBV6-3 and TRBJ2-3, with unresolved D. The length of the CDR3 is 14 residues. CDR1 is MNHEY, CDR2 SVGEGT, per germline. With 0 bases removed from V and 5 bases from J, the gap between germline ends came to 9 bases. The CDR3, as DNA: TGTGCCAGCAGTTACTCGAACTGGGGAGATACGCAGTATTTT. Translation: CASSYSNWGDTQYF.

The DNA of the CDR3 is TGCAGTGCTACCAAGGGGGGGCTAAGAGAGACCCAGTACTTC. It codes for CSATKGGLRETQYF. This chain joins TRBV20-1 and TRBJ2-5, with D possibly TRBD2 on 7 matching bases. The CDR3 covers 14 residues. The germline V gene has CDR1 DFQATT and CDR2 SNEGSKA (reference sequence). V lost 4 bases and J lost 4, with 16 bases in between.

The V gene is TRBV7-2, the J gene TRBJ2-5; 15 bases are a match to TRBD2. V dropped 5 bases and J dropped 7; count of bases not matched to a gene: 11. Germline CDR1 and CDR2: SGHTA and FQGNSA. This CDR3 region has 17 residues. The CDR3 bases are TGTGCCAGCAGCGTCTACTCCGGGACTAGCGGGGGGCGGACCCAGTACTTC. It translates to CASSVYSGTSGGRTQYF.